This T cell receptor beta chain was sequenced in a study of blood T cell repertoires in COVID-19. Study details: Material from acute and convalescent COVID-19 was sourced from the United States, Italy and Spain. The analysed material was cDNA or gDNA that came from T cells, B-cell-depleted T cells, or PBMCs.

Per the authors' pipeline: Estimates of nucleated cell counts were drawn from the amplification of reference gene primers. Assay used: immunoSEQ multiplex PCR; TCRdb lists only in-frame clones, some missing. V, J and clone size are those of that table, while D and trimming were read from the DNA. The sample has hundreds of thousands of clones, approximately 86% seen once. CDR1 and CDR2 from the germline V gene are SGHNT and YYREEE (reference sequence). The CDR3 has 16 amino acids. V lost 4 bases and J lost 2; bases outside the gene matches: 6. The TCR originated in a woman aged 55-69 years who had recovered from COVID-19. The sample was peripheral blood. This chain connects TRBV5-4 to TRBJ1-6; 7 nucleotides match TRBD1. CDR3 sequence reads: CASSLDRDTYNSPLHF. The CDR3, as DNA: TGTGCCAGCAGCCTCGACAGGGATACCTATAATTCACCCCTCCACTTT.